Shown below are 20 T cell receptor beta chains from a single sample sequenced in a study of blood T cell repertoires in COVID-19. The assay was immunoSEQ multiplex PCR, and TCRdb's table has in-frame clones only and misses some. Seen here are roughly 66,000 clones, about 90% observed once, and the top ten hold 6% to 8%. Sequenced material: peripheral blood. The receptors stem from a human donor in a cohort sampled during active COVID-19.

The chain carries TRBV15 and TRBJ2-5; 11 bases are shared with TRBD2. Germline V CDR1 and CDR2: LNHNV, YYDKDF (reference sequence). The CDR3 contains 17 residues. The J segment lost 7 bases and the V segment lost 0 bases, leaving 10 bases of the junction unmatched. CDR3 region: CATSREMTSGEKGTQYF. The CDR3 DNA sequence: TGTGCCACCAGCAGAGAAATGACTAGCGGGGAAAAGGGGACCCAGTACTTC.

V gene TRBV19 combines with J gene TRBJ2-7; D possibly corresponds to TRBD2 (5 bases). The germline CDR1 and CDR2 sequences are LNHDA and SQIVND (reference sequence). V lost 7 bases, J lost 2 bases, and 18 bases lay in between. There are 15 residues in the CDR3. The CDR3 region is CASTRAGGPTYEQYF. The CDR3 nucleotides are TGTGCCAGTACGAGGGCCGGTGGCCCAACCTACGAGCAGTACTTC.

The rearrangement joins TRBV10-3 to TRBJ2-2; 7 bases fit TRBD1. The CDR3 spans 17 residues. Germline V lookup: CDR1 ENHRY, CDR2 SYGVKD. V lost 0 bases to trimming and J lost 1 base; unmatched junction nucleotides: 5. The CDR3 is CAISESGQRLNTGELFF. The CDR3, as DNA: TGTGCCATCAGTGAGTCGGGACAGCGCTTGAACACCGGGGAGCTGTTTTTT.

The chain has TRBV10-1 and TRBJ2-1, with 9 bases that match TRBD2. V shed 3 bases and J 5 bases; nucleotides not matched to a gene: 14. Germline CDR1 reads WNHNN; CDR2 reads SYGVQD (reference sequence). This CDR3 is built from 18 residues. As DNA, the CDR3 is TGCGCCAGCAGTGATTTCGGCCAAAGACTAGCGGTTAACAATGAGCAGTTCTTC. It codes for CASSDFGQRLAVNNEQFF.

The rearrangement joins TRBV5-4 to TRBJ1-2; no firm D call. The CDR3 spans 15 residues. Germline-derived CDR1 and CDR2 are SGHNT and YYREEE (reference sequence). Trimming took off 3 bases at V and 13 bases at J, with 25 bases between the two ends. CDR3: CASSSARENRKKGTF. The CDR3 DNA follows: TGTGCCAGCAGCTCGGCCCGGGAGAATCGCAAAAAGGGCACCTTC. Drawing the rest from reference TRBV5-4 and TRBJ1-2, the complete variable domain is ETGVTQSPTHLIKTRGQQVTLRCSSQSGHNTVSWYQQALGQGPQFIFQYYREEENGRGNFPPRFSGLQFPNYSSELNVNALELDDSALYLCASSSARENRKKGTFGSGTRLTVV.

As regards this clone: One junction end does not reproduce the germline sequence, and a read error may be involved. The chain has TRBV27 and TRBJ2-2, with D possibly matching TRBD2 (7 bases). This CDR3 contains 14 residues. Germline V gives CDR1 MNHEY, CDR2 SMNVEV (reference sequence). Here the CDR3 DNA reads TGTGCCGGGGCCGGGGGGCCGTTGGTCCGGGGAGCTGTTTTT. Translating it yields CAGAGGPLVRGAVF.

This chain connects TRBV19 to TRBJ2-1; 12 bases are a match to TRBD2. V shed 3 bases and J 7 bases; nucleotides not matched to a gene: 7. This CDR3 contains 16 residues. Per the germline V gene, CDR1 is LNHDA and CDR2 is SQIVND (reference sequence). The CDR3 bases are TGTGCCAGTAGTATGTTGCTAGCGGGAGGGGGGAATGAGCAGTTCTTC. Translated, it gives CASSMLLAGGGNEQFF.

The rearrangement uses TRBV9 and TRBJ1-5; unclear D gene. The ends were cut back, 4 bases at V and 4 bases at J, with 12 bases in the middle. The CDR3 is 14 residues long. Germline V gene sequence: CDR1 SGDLS, CDR2 YYNGEE. The CDR3 coding sequence is TGTGCCAGCAGCACGGATGGAGGGAATCAGCCCCAGCATTTT. Amino acids: CASSTDGGNQPQHF.

The chain carries TRBV3-1 (or the pseudogene TRBV3-2) and TRBJ2-7, with a weak D call TRBD2 (5 bases). The CDR3 runs 15 residues. Trimming left V 0 bases short and J 7 bases short, with 16 bases between. CDR1 and CDR2 (germline): LGHDT, YNNKEL (reference sequence). CDR3 sequence reads: CASSQELARAGEQYF. CDR3 DNA: TGTGCCAGCAGCCAAGAACTTGCCCGGGCGGGTGAGCAGTACTTC.

The genes are TRBV27 and TRBJ1-2; the D gene is possibly TRBD1 (5 bases). V was shortened by 9 bases and J by 4 bases, with 21 bases between the two germline ends. The CDR3 has 15 amino acids. The germline gives CDR1 MNHEY, CDR2 SMNVEV (reference sequence). Written as DNA, the CDR3 is TGTGCCAGAAATCCACCAGGGAATCGGGTCTATGGCTACACCTTC. Protein: CARNPPGNRVYGYTF.

J is TRBJ2-2 and V is TRBV28; 8 bases align to TRBD2. Trimming at V came to 4 bases and at J to 5 bases, leaving 9 bases not matched to a gene. Per germline, CDR1 MDHEN and CDR2 SYDVKM. The CDR3 contains 16 residues. The DNA of the CDR3 is TGTGCCAGCAGTTCCTGGCGGCGGGAGGATACCGGGGAGCTGTTTTTT. Translated, it gives CASSSWRREDTGELFF.

The chain combines TRBV5-1 with TRBJ1-6; weak D call: TRBD1 (6 bases). V was shortened by 3 bases and J by 9 bases, with 16 bases between the two germline ends. The CDR3 covers 15 residues. Germline CDR1 is SGHRS and CDR2 is YFSETQ. CDR3 DNA: TGCGCCAGCAGCTCCGGGACATCCATCGGTTCACCCCTCCACTTT. Its protein product is CASSSGTSIGSPLHF. Combining the CDR3 with reference TRBV5-1 and TRBJ1-6 gives the whole variable domain KAGVTQTPRYLIKTRGQQVTLSCSPISGHRSVSWYQQTPGQGLQFLFEYFSETQRNKGNFPGRFSGRQFSNSRSEMNVSTLELGDSALYLCASSSGTSIGSPLHFGNGTRLTVT.

The J gene is TRBJ2-1, the V gene TRBV11-2; 11 bases fit TRBD2. The germline gives CDR1 SGHAT, CDR2 FQNNGV. The CDR3 length is 14 residues. V lost 5 bases and J lost 4; bases outside the gene matches: 1. This CDR3 reads CASSLAGGYNEQFF. The DNA for the CDR3 is TGTGCCAGCAGCCTAGCGGGGGGATACAATGAGCAGTTCTTC.

The gene calls are TRBV19 and TRBJ2-2, with D perhaps TRBD1 (6 bases). V lost 5 bases, J lost 4 bases, and 8 bases lay in between. Germline assignment: CDR1 LNHDA and CDR2 SQIVND (reference sequence). This CDR3 comprises 13 residues. CDR3 sequence: CASSPRGTGELFF. The DNA for the CDR3 is TGTGCCAGTAGTCCCAGGGGCACCGGGGAGCTGTTTTTT.

The chain carries TRBV13 and TRBJ2-2, with D possibly matching TRBD2 (6 bases). This CDR3 is 15 amino acids long. Germline V gene lookup returns CDR1 PRHDT and CDR2 FYEKMQ (reference sequence). Deletions cut 5 bases from V and 3 bases from J, with 13 bases between. CDR3 nucleotides: TGTGCCAGCAGCGCCCGGGACTCCTACACCGGGGAGCTGTTTTTT. It specifies CASSARDSYTGELFF.

The chain joins TRBV6-4 to TRBJ2-1, with D uncertain. The germline gives CDR1 MRHNA, CDR2 SNTAGT. The CDR3 contains 13 residues. V lost 0 bases to trimming and J lost 16 bases, with 16 bases between them. The CDR3 nucleotides read TGTGCCAGCAGTGACTCGAACTTGCGTTGTCGTTTCTTC. Translated: CASSDSNLRCRFF.

In its sample, this clone was seen once. V is TRBV15 and J is TRBJ2-1; TRBD1 matches 8 bases. From germline, CDR1 is LNHNV and CDR2 YYDKDF (reference sequence). Trimming at V came to 2 bases and at J to 10 bases, leaving 10 bases not matched to a gene. This CDR3 is 15 amino acids long. CDR3 in DNA: TGTGCCACCAGCAGACGACTAGACAGGGGATACGAGCAGTTCTTC. Residues: CATSRRLDRGYEQFF.

The rearrangement links TRBV5-1 to TRBJ2-1; 8 bases agree with TRBD1. This CDR3 contains 15 residues. The germline V gene encodes CDR1 SGHRS and CDR2 YFSETQ. V gave up 1 base and J gave up 4 bases; unmatched junction bases: 4. Here the CDR3 reads CASSLSRQGYNEQFF. CDR3 DNA: TGCGCCAGCAGCTTGTCTAGACAGGGGTACAATGAGCAGTTCTTC. The variable domain in full, completed from reference TRBV5-1 and TRBJ2-1, reads KAGVTQTPRYLIKTRGQQVTLSCSPISGHRSVSWYQQTPGQGLQFLFEYFSETQRNKGNFPGRFSGRQFSNSRSEMNVSTLELGDSALYLCASSLSRQGYNEQFFGPGTRLTVL.

V gene TRBV6-7 combines with J gene TRBJ2-7; 9 bases are a match to TRBD1. TRBV6-7 is labeled an ORF, and its function is uncertain. The CDR3 sequence is 12 residues long. The V segment lost 11 bases and the J segment 6 bases; nucleotides outside the gene matches: 8. This chain's CDR3 is CAGGQGHIEQYF. DNA of the CDR3: TGTGCCGGGGGACAGGGCCATATCGAGCAGTACTTC.

J is TRBJ2-5 and V is TRBV13; 10 bases map to TRBD2. Germline V gene sequence: CDR1 PRHDT, CDR2 FYEKMQ (reference sequence). This CDR3 region has 15 residues. J lost 1 base, V lost 5 bases, and 4 bases had no gene match. CDR3 coding DNA: TGTGCCAGCAGCCCCGGACTAGCGGTCCAAGAGACCCAGTACTTC. Its translation is CASSPGLAVQETQYF.